Below, 12 T cell receptor beta chains from the same sample are listed, as sequenced in a study of Graves' ophthalmopathy and Graves' hyperthyroidism. Amplification from RNA transcripts yielded the TCR beta CDR3 regions. The first round was an RT-PCR with HTBI primers, and the second round was a multiplex PCR. One entry per CDR3 protein, called by TCRdb with MiXCR from the multiplex PCR reads. The top ten hold 2.4% of the sample, which has roughly 350,000 distinct CDR3 sequences, roughly a sixth seen once. Sequences were obtained from peripheral blood. The receptors here all came from an adult woman with stable Graves' hyperthyroidism.

This clonotype was seen ten or more times. J is TRBJ2-2 and V is TRBV20-1; D not resolved. Trimming removed 3 bases at V and 3 bases at J, with 11 bases between. The germline gives CDR1 DFQATT, CDR2 SNEGSKA (reference sequence). The CDR3 loop spans 14 amino acids. Written as DNA, the CDR3 is TGCAGTGCTAGTTCCGGCGCCGACACCGGGGAGCTGTTTTTT. Its protein is CSASSGADTGELFF.

This clonotype was seen at least ten times. This chain uses TRBV27 with TRBJ1-1; D remains unclear. The CDR3 consists of 15 residues. Trimming cost V 7 bases and J 7 bases, with 22 bases left between them. Germline V gives CDR1 MNHEY, CDR2 SMNVEV (reference sequence). CDR3 in DNA: TGTGCCAGCACCCAGTCCGGTGAGGGAGGGCGTGAAGCTTTCTTT. As protein: CASTQSGEGGREAFF.

This clonotype was seen at least ten times. The rearrangement joins TRBV20-1 to TRBJ2-7; D uncertain. Germline assignment: CDR1 DFQATT and CDR2 SNEGSKA (reference sequence). This CDR3 has 13 residues. Trimming took 1 base from V and 2 from J, leaving 9 bases between them. The DNA for the CDR3 is TGCAGTGCTAGAGTGCCTCCCACCTACGAGCAGTACTTC. Encoded protein: CSARVPPTYEQYF.

This clonotype showed up many times. The chain joins TRBV30 to TRBJ2-5; D remains ambiguous. Germline CDR1 and CDR2: GTSNPN and SVGIG (reference sequence). The CDR3 runs to 14 residues. The germline V and J ends were trimmed by 1 base and 2 bases, with 11 bases remaining between them. CDR3 amino acids: CAWSGASLQETQYF. CDR3 coding DNA: TGTGCCTGGAGTGGAGCGTCCCTACAAGAGACCCAGTACTTC.

This clonotype appeared many times. The rearrangement links TRBV27 to TRBJ2-7, with a possible D match to TRBD1 (6 bases). In germline, CDR1 is MNHEY, CDR2 SMNVEV (reference sequence). With 5 bases removed from V and 0 bases from J, the gap between germline ends came to 8 bases. The CDR3 has 13 residues. The CDR3 region is CASSRQDSYEQYF. The DNA for the CDR3 is TGTGCCAGCAGTCGACAGGACTCCTACGAGCAGTACTTC.

The gene calls are TRBV28 and TRBJ2-7; 12 nucleotides match TRBD1. This CDR3 is built from 16 residues. V was clipped by 6 bases and J by 3 bases; unmatched bases: 9. In germline, CDR1 is MDHEN, CDR2 SYDVKM. The CDR3 protein is CASRGTGTGGSYEQYF. For the CDR3, the DNA is TGTGCCAGCAGGGGAACCGGGACAGGGGGCAGCTACGAGCAGTACTTC.

This clonotype has a count of ten or more. The rearrangement links TRBV4-1 to TRBJ2-7; 7 nucleotides align to TRBD1. The CDR3 covers 15 residues. Germline lookup yields CDR1 MGHRA and CDR2 YSYEKL. The V and J ends lost 0 bases and 0 bases, in that order; junction bases with no gene match: 2. This chain's CDR3 is CASSQDRGYSYEQYF. CDR3 coding DNA: TGCGCCAGCAGCCAAGACAGGGGGTACTCCTACGAGCAGTACTTC.

In its sample, this clonotype was seen many times. The V and J genes are TRBV4-2 and TRBJ1-1, with 7 positions matching TRBD1. The V and J ends lost 4 bases and 5 bases, in that order; junction bases with no gene match: 13. Germline values: CDR1 LGHNA, CDR2 YNFKEQ. The CDR3 consists of 16 residues. CDR3 sequence: CASSPIDRVSFTEAFF. In DNA, the CDR3 is TGTGCCAGCAGCCCTATAGACAGGGTCAGTTTTACTGAAGCTTTCTTT.

This clonotype was detected many times. The genes are TRBV10-1 and TRBJ1-5; no clear D gene. Trimming shortened V by 2 bases and J by 0 bases, and 5 bases separated the two germline ends. Per germline, CDR1 WNHNN and CDR2 SYGVQD (reference sequence). The CDR3 runs to 14 residues. DNA for the CDR3: TGCGCCAGCAGTGAGGGAAATAGCAATCAGCCCCAGCATTTT. It specifies CASSEGNSNQPQHF.

The sample holds many counts of this clonotype. This CDR3 is CSVSGGGRRESSSYEQYF. The CDR3 DNA is TGCAGCGTTAGCGGGGGGGGCCGACGAGAATCAAGCTCCTACGAGCAGTACTTC. V gene TRBV29-1 combines with J gene TRBJ2-7, with TRBD2 matching 10 bases. CDR1 is SQVTM, CDR2 ANQGSEA, per germline. V shed 5 bases and J 0 bases; nucleotides not matched to a gene: 16. The CDR3 is made up of 18 amino acids.

There are many counts of this clonotype. The rearrangement links TRBV2 to TRBJ2-2, with no clear D. This CDR3 region has 13 residues. CDR1 SNHLY and CDR2 FYNNEI come from the germline V gene. V lost 8 bases and J 8 bases, leaving 15 bases between the germline ends. CDR3 amino acids: CASGFTPIGELFF. As DNA, the CDR3 is TGTGCCAGCGGGTTTACCCCGATAGGGGAGCTGTTTTTT.

In its sample, this clonotype was seen many times. The chain employs TRBV20-1 and TRBJ2-7; a weak D match, TRBD2 (6 bases). From germline, CDR1 is DFQATT and CDR2 SNEGSKA (reference sequence). CDR3 size: 15 residues. Trimming cost V 1 base and J 5 bases, with 18 bases left between them. CDR3 sequence reads: CSARVFGRKWDEQYF. The CDR3 DNA is TGCAGTGCTAGAGTCTTCGGGAGAAAGTGGGACGAGCAGTACTTC.